Below, 5 T cell receptor beta chains from the same sample are listed, as sequenced in a study of glioma-infiltrating T cells after dendritic cell vaccination. The protocol was immunoSEQ multiplex PCR, while the TCRdb copy is restricted to in-frame clones and leaves out a portion. The sample includes 65,000 to 90,000 clones, 82% of them seen just once. Sequenced material: blood, taken before dendritic cell vaccination. The receptor set was obtained from a human donor with glioblastoma.

This clone was seen only a few times. This chain connects TRBV28 to TRBJ1-2, with 8 bases that match TRBD1. With V trimmed by 4 bases and J by 5 bases, 15 bases remained unmatched. This CDR3 region has 17 residues. Germline loops: CDR1 MDHEN, CDR2 SYDVKM. In nucleotides, the CDR3 is TGTGCCAGCAGTTCCCGGACAGGGCAAACCGTGGGGTATGGCTACACCTTC. This sequence encodes CASSSRTGQTVGYGYTF.

The V call is TRBV29-1, the J call TRBJ2-4, with D perhaps matching TRBD1 (6 bases). Germline CDR1 and CDR2: SQVTM and ANQGSEA. The CDR3 runs to 13 residues. V lost 7 bases, J lost 8 bases, and 18 bases lay in between. CDR3 in amino acids: CSGSAGVGDIQYF. Written as DNA, the CDR3 is TGCAGCGGCTCGGCAGGGGTGGGAGACATTCAGTACTTC.

This clone appeared a single time. This chain links TRBV28 with TRBJ1-2; tentative D call: TRBD1 (6 bases). V gave up 7 bases and J gave up 7 bases, with 19 bases separating them. The CDR3 covers 14 residues. Germline loops: CDR1 MDHEN, CDR2 SYDVKM. The CDR3 DNA sequence: TGTGCCAGCATATATGGGGGGGCGCGATTTGGCTACACCTTC. This sequence encodes CASIYGGARFGYTF.

The V gene is TRBV5-5, the J gene TRBJ2-4; D call uncertain. From germline, CDR1 is SGHKS and CDR2 YYEKEE (reference sequence). V was pared by 3 bases and J by 7 bases, with 14 bases between. The CDR3 is made up of 14 amino acids. This CDR3 reads CASSSVGVGNIQYF. In nucleotides, the CDR3 is TGTGCCAGCAGCTCCGTCGGAGTAGGCAACATTCAGTACTTC.

The J gene is TRBJ2-1, the V gene TRBV5-1, with TRBD2 as a possible D gene (7 bases). V gave up 0 bases and J gave up 5 bases, with 9 bases separating them. The CDR3 is 14 residues long. In germline, CDR1 is SGHRS, CDR2 YFSETQ. The CDR3: CASSLEGGDNEQFF. The CDR3 region has the DNA TGCGCCAGCAGCTTGGAAGGGGGGGACAATGAGCAGTTCTTC.